These T cell receptor beta chains were read from a single sample in a study of beta chain features in type 1 diabetes. Assay: immunoSEQ multiplex PCR; the TCRdb copy retains only in-frame clones and omits some. The repertoire includes 200,000 to 250,000 clones, 11% of them detected once, and roughly 1.4% sits in the top ten. Material: central memory CD4+ T cells from blood. These receptor sequences come from a man in his late teens or twenties in good health. Each CDR3 is given with its conserved first and last residue. The D gene is left open where the match is weak. Clone size is stated in some rows and not others, as once, few, many or a class when expanded.

CDR3nt	CDR3aa	abundance	v_gene	j_gene	d_gene
TGTGCCAGCGCCCCAGGGAACTATGGCTACACCTTC	CASAPGNYGYTF	.	TRBV11-2	TRBJ1-2	.
TGCGCCAGCAGCAAGACCGCCGGGACTGCTCAAGAGACCCAGTACTTC	CASSKTAGTAQETQYF	.	TRBV5-1	TRBJ2-5	.
TGTGCCATCAGTGTGTCAGGGTTAGGGTACGAGCAGTACTTC	CAISVSGLGYEQYF	once	TRBV10-3	TRBJ2-7	.
TGTGCCAGCAGCTTAGATCTGTCCAGTGGGGCCAACGTCCTGACTTTC	CASSLDLSSGANVLTF	few	TRBV11-2	TRBJ2-6	.
TGTGCCAGCAGCTTAGAGTCGGGGATGAACACTGAAGCTTTCTTT	CASSLESGMNTEAFF	few	TRBV7-3	TRBJ1-1	.
TGTGCCAGCAGGGTCCGGGATGGCTCCTACAATGAGCAGTTCTTC	CASRVRDGSYNEQFF	few	TRBV2	TRBJ2-1	.
TGTGCCAGTAGTATAGACGGGACAGGCCTATCCACTGAGCAGTTCTTC	CASSIDGTGLSTEQFF	few	TRBV19	TRBJ2-1	TRBD1
TGTGCCAGCAGCTTAGCGGCAGGAAACTATGGCTACACCTTC	CASSLAAGNYGYTF	many	TRBV7-2	TRBJ1-2	.
TGTGCCAGCAGTTACGAGGGGGCGAGCAATCAGCCCCAGCATTTT	CASSYEGASNQPQHF	.	TRBV6-6	TRBJ1-5	TRBD1
TGCAGCGGCGCAGCGGGGGGCCCAGATACGCAGTATTTT	CSGAAGGPDTQYF	few	TRBV29-1	TRBJ2-3	TRBD2
TGTGCCAGCAGCCCGTCTCTAACCGATGTTACATCCTACGAGCAGTACTTC	CASSPSLTDVTSYEQYF	.	TRBV14	TRBJ2-7	.
TGCAGCGTTGTTCCCGGGGGCAGGGTGGGAGGCTACACCTTC	CSVVPGGRVGGYTF	.	TRBV29-1	TRBJ1-2	.
TGCAGCGTGGCTAGCGTGAGGGACTCCTACGAGCAGTACTTC	CSVASVRDSYEQYF	.	TRBV29-1	TRBJ2-7	.
TGTGCCAGCAGTCCCTCTGGACAGAACACTGAAGCTTTCTTT	CASSPSGQNTEAFF	.	TRBV6-4	TRBJ1-1	.
TGTGCCAGCAGCTTCGGATCCACGCGGGGTCGCGGGGAGCTGTTTTTT	CASSFGSTRGRGELFF	.	TRBV7-2	TRBJ2-2	.
TGTGCCAGCCAACCGGATTACTCCTACGAGCAGTACTTC	CASQPDYSYEQYF	few	TRBV6-5	TRBJ2-7	.
TGTGCCAGCAGCCAAGCAGGCAGCTACGAGCAGTACTTC	CASSQAGSYEQYF	many	TRBV14	TRBJ2-7	.
TGTGCCAGCAGGGGGGATCTGCTCTCTTACGAGCAGTACTTC	CASRGDLLSYEQYF	.	TRBV6-5	TRBJ2-7	.
TGTGCCAGCAGCCTAGCGAGCGGGACCCCGTACGAGCAGTACTTC	CASSLASGTPYEQYF	.	TRBV7-2	TRBJ2-7	TRBD2
TGTGCCAGTAGTATAAAGGGTAAGAACGAGCAGTACTTC	CASSIKGKNEQYF	.	TRBV19	TRBJ2-7	.
TGTGCCAGTAGCCCTTCGGGACAGGGGAGGACTGAAGCTTTCTTT	CASSPSGQGRTEAFF	.	TRBV19	TRBJ1-1	TRBD1
TGCGCCAGCAGCTTTGGGATTCAAGAGACCCAGTACTTC	CASSFGIQETQYF	.	TRBV5-1	TRBJ2-5	.
TGTGCCAGCAGCTTAGCCGGGCCCTACAATGAGCAGTTCTTC	CASSLAGPYNEQFF	.	TRBV7-6	TRBJ2-1	.
TGTGCCAGCAGCTTAGCACTAGCGGGGTACAATGAGCAGTTCTTC	CASSLALAGYNEQFF	many	TRBV7-9	TRBJ2-1	TRBD2
TGTGCCAGCAGACTGGGGGGGATGGGACAGCCCCAGCATTTT	CASRLGGMGQPQHF	.	TRBV28	TRBJ1-5	.
TGTGCCAGCAGTGACGGCGGATTTAGCTCCTACAATGAGCAGTTCTTC	CASSDGGFSSYNEQFF	.	TRBV6-1	TRBJ2-1	.
TGTGCCAGCAACCTGTCGGGGATGAAACTGTTTTTT	CASNLSGMKLFF	.	TRBV6-1	TRBJ1-4	.
TGTGCCATCAGTGAGTCGTGGGGGACCGGGAATGAAGCTTTCTTT	CAISESWGTGNEAFF	few	TRBV10-3	TRBJ1-1	.
TGTGCCAGCAGCAGAGATAGCAATCAGCCCCAGCATTTT	CASSRDSNQPQHF	many	TRBV28	TRBJ1-5	.
TGTGCCAGCAGAGGGCTCAGGGGCCCTTACTATGGCTACACCTTC	CASRGLRGPYYGYTF	.	TRBV27	TRBJ1-2	.
TGCAGCGTTGACCCACGGCCTGAGCAGTTCTTC	CSVDPRPEQFF	many	TRBV29-1	TRBJ2-1	.
TGCGCCAGCAGCCCGGGAGAAGGTTGGGAGACCCAGTACTTC	CASSPGEGWETQYF	.	TRBV4-3	TRBJ2-5	.
TGTGCCAGCAGCCAATCCTCGGGAGGGGAGCAGTTCTTC	CASSQSSGGEQFF	.	TRBV14	TRBJ2-1	TRBD2
TGTGCCAGCAGTGCAACAGACAGGGGGCCTCGGAATGGCTACACCTTC	CASSATDRGPRNGYTF	few	TRBV25-1	TRBJ1-2	TRBD1
TGTGCCAGCAGCGTAGATCAGGGGATGAACACTGAAGCTTTCTTT	CASSVDQGMNTEAFF	.	TRBV9	TRBJ1-1	.
TGTGCCAGCAGCCCGACAGACCTCAACTATGGCTACACCTTC	CASSPTDLNYGYTF	.	TRBV5-6	TRBJ1-2	.
TGTGCCTGGAAGGCGGTGACAGCGAACACCGGGGAGCTGTTTTTT	CAWKAVTANTGELFF	few	TRBV30	TRBJ2-2	.
TGTGCCAGCAGCCGATGGGCAGGGCGCAATGGCTACACCTTC	CASSRWAGRNGYTF	.	TRBV7-2	TRBJ1-2	.
TGTGCCAGCAGCGTAGGGACTAGCGGGAGAAACGAGCAGTACTTC	CASSVGTSGRNEQYF	.	TRBV9	TRBJ2-7	TRBD2
TGTGCCAGCAGCTTTACTAGCGGGAGGGCCTACTACGAGCAGTACTTC	CASSFTSGRAYYEQYF	.	TRBV7-8	TRBJ2-7	TRBD2
TGTGCCAGCAGCTCACGACTAGCGGGAGGGAATGAGCAGTACTTC	CASSSRLAGGNEQYF	.	TRBV7-6	TRBJ2-5	TRBD2
TGTGCCAGCAGTTTAGGCCGACAGGGGAGCACAGATACGCAGTATTTT	CASSLGRQGSTDTQYF	few	TRBV7-2	TRBJ2-3	TRBD1
TGTGCCAGCAGTCCCTTGACTAGCGGGAGGGATTTGATGGAGCAGTACTTC	CASSPLTSGRDLMEQYF	few	TRBV2	TRBJ2-7	TRBD2
TGTGCCAGCAAACGGTCACAGGACGGTTACGAGCAGTACTTC	CASKRSQDGYEQYF	many	TRBV6-6	TRBJ2-7	.
TGTGCCACCAGCGAGGGGCTTAGCAATCAGCCCCAGCATTTT	CATSEGLSNQPQHF	.	TRBV15	TRBJ1-5	.
TGCGCCAGCGCCGAGGCCGAGGATTACGAGCAGTACTTC	CASAEAEDYEQYF	.	TRBV4-3	TRBJ2-7	.
TGTGCCAGCAGTCCCGGTCGGTGGAGTGAAAAACTGTTTTTT	CASSPGRWSEKLFF	.	TRBV27	TRBJ1-4	.
TGCAGCGGCACTAGCGGGAGCATATACAATGAGCAGTTCTTC	CSGTSGSIYNEQFF	.	TRBV29-1	TRBJ2-1	TRBD2
TGTGCCAGCATTGGGGACAGGGGGAAGGATGAGCAGTTCTTC	CASIGDRGKDEQFF	few	TRBV7-2	TRBJ2-1	TRBD1
TGTGCCAGCAGCTTAGGGCCGAAGAGCTCCTACGAGCAGTACTTC	CASSLGPKSSYEQYF	.	TRBV11-2	TRBJ2-7	.
TGTGCCAGCAGCTTAGTACAGGACACAGATACGCAGTATTTT	CASSLVQDTDTQYF	few	TRBV7-9	TRBJ2-3	.
TGTGCCAGCAGCGTAGTTCGGGGCCCGACTGAAGCTTTCTTT	CASSVVRGPTEAFF	.	TRBV9	TRBJ1-1	.
TGTGCCAGCAGATCACAGAGCACAGATACGCAGTATTTT	CASRSQSTDTQYF	.	TRBV6-4	TRBJ2-3	.
TGTGCCAGCAGCCTAGGTTGGCTATTCTACGAGCAGTACTTC	CASSLGWLFYEQYF	once	TRBV7-2	TRBJ2-7	.
TGTGCCAGCAGCTTGACCAGGGAGACCCAGTACTTC	CASSLTRETQYF	few	TRBV7-2	TRBJ2-5	.
TGCAGCGTTGCCCCCGACTCCGGGGAGCTGTTTTTT	CSVAPDSGELFF	.	TRBV29-1	TRBJ2-2	.